The 10 T cell receptor beta chains below all came from one sample that was sequenced in a study of cytomegalovirus exposure and HLA in healthy donors. PCR employed 60 Vbeta and 13 Jbeta primers. Clones were read by immunoSEQ multiplex PCR, and TCRdb kept only the in-frame ones, dropping some. The table records under 200,000 clones, roughly 80% of them present only once. The sample taken for sequencing was PBMCs. These receptors came from a woman between 25 and 40 years old in good health and CMV-seropositive.

This chain joins TRBV5-5 and TRBJ1-2; no clear D. The germline V gene encodes CDR1 SGHKS and CDR2 YYEKEE (reference sequence). The CDR3 extends over 12 amino acids. Trimming cost V 1 base and J 4 bases, with 5 bases left between them. CDR3 nucleotide sequence: TGTGCCAGCAGCTTGACAGTCTATGGCTACACCTTC. This sequence encodes CASSLTVYGYTF.

The chain links TRBV7-9 to TRBJ2-7; the match to TRBD1 covers 7 bases. Germline trimming cut 4 bases from V and 5 bases from J; bases unmatched to any gene: 5. The CDR3 spans 13 residues. Germline-derived CDR1 and CDR2 are SEHNR and FQNEAQ (reference sequence). The CDR3 spells CASSSPTGDEQYF. The CDR3 region has the DNA TGTGCCAGCAGCTCGCCAACAGGGGACGAGCAGTACTTC.

The chain recombines TRBV7-9 with TRBJ1-3, with a weak D call TRBD1 (5 bases). The CDR3 length is 15 residues. The germline V gene encodes CDR1 SEHNR and CDR2 FQNEAQ (reference sequence). V lost 2 bases and J 2 bases, leaving 10 bases between the germline ends. The CDR3 spells CASSLNRGAGNTIYF. CDR3 nucleotides: TGTGCCAGCAGCTTAAATAGGGGCGCTGGAAACACCATATATTTT. The full variable domain, completed using reference TRBV7-9 and TRBJ1-3, is DTGVSQNPRHKITKRGQNVTFRCDPISEHNRLYWYRQTLGQGPEFLTYFQNEAQLEKSRLLSDRFSAERPKGSFSTLEIQRTEQGDSAMYLCASSLNRGAGNTIYFGEGSWLTVV.

The rearrangement joins TRBV2 to TRBJ1-4; 8 nucleotides match TRBD1. The CDR3 loop spans 14 amino acids. V lost 2 bases and J lost 10; bases outside the gene matches: 6. Germline V gene lookup returns CDR1 SNHLY and CDR2 FYNNEI. CDR3 protein: CASSERATGGKLFF. The CDR3, as DNA: TGTGCCAGCAGTGAAAGAGCTACAGGGGGAAAACTGTTTTTT.

V and J are TRBV2 and TRBJ1-5; TRBD1 might be the D (5 bases). CDR3 length equals 13 residues. Germline V gene data show CDR1 as SNHLY and CDR2 as FYNNEI. Trimming removed 4 bases at V and 5 bases at J, with 9 bases between. In DNA, the CDR3 is TGTGCCAGCAGTGGCAGGGAGGATCAGCCCCAGCATTTT. As protein: CASSGREDQPQHF.

This clone showed up just once. The chain uses TRBV6-6 and TRBJ1-6; D is possibly TRBD1 (6 bases). The germline V gene encodes CDR1 MNHNY and CDR2 SVGAGI (reference sequence). This CDR3 spans 13 amino acids. The V gene lost 6 bases and the J gene lost 14 bases, with 17 bases spanning the gap. In DNA form, the CDR3 reads TGTGCCAGCAGCAGGACAGCACAATTCACCCTCCACTTT. It translates to CASSRTAQFTLHF.

This sequence joins TRBV9 and TRBJ1-6; TRBD1 aligns across 10 bases. Germline V gives CDR1 SGDLS, CDR2 YYNGEE. This CDR3 contains 16 residues. The ends lost 0 bases at V and 10 bases at J; junction bases unmatched: 7. In DNA form, the CDR3 reads TGTGCCAGCAGCGTAGCCGGGACAGGGGCTGGATCACCCCTCCACTTT. Protein sequence: CASSVAGTGAGSPLHF.

The rearrangement links TRBV27 to TRBJ1-4; TRBD1 matches at 7 bases. The CDR3 loop spans 14 amino acids. The J segment lost 8 bases and the V segment lost 3 bases, leaving 6 bases of the junction unmatched. CDR1 is MNHEY and CDR2 is SMNVEV in the germline V gene (reference sequence). CDR3 nucleotide sequence: TGTGCCAGCAGTTTGAGGGGACAGTCCGAAAAACTGTTTTTT. Translated, it gives CASSLRGQSEKLFF. Full variable domain (missing parts from reference TRBV27 and TRBJ1-4): EAQVTQNPRYLITVTGKKLTVTCSQNMNHEYMSWYRQDPGLGLRQIYYSMNVEVTDKGDVPEGYKVSRKEKRNFPLILESPSPNQTSLYFCASSLRGQSEKLFFGSGTQLSVL.

CDR3 nucleotide sequence: TGTGCCAGCAGATGGGACAGGACCTCCTACGAGCAGTACTTC. Its protein product is CASRWDRTSYEQYF. V and J are TRBV5-4 and TRBJ2-7; TRBD1 agrees at 8 bases. J was trimmed by 0 bases and V by 5 bases; bases with no gene match: 4. The CDR3 length is 14 residues. CDR1 is SGHNT, CDR2 YYREEE, per germline (reference sequence).

V and J are TRBV19 and TRBJ1-1; D remains unclear. Germline V gene data show CDR1 as LNHDA and CDR2 as SQIVND (reference sequence). The CDR3 covers 12 residues. Trimming took 6 bases from V and 4 from J, leaving 9 bases between them. The CDR3 coding sequence is TGTGCCAGTAGCACCCTATTCACTGAAGCTTTCTTT. Its translation is CASSTLFTEAFF.